This TCR beta chain was found in a study of blood T cell repertoires in COVID-19. In assigning cohorts, the study relied on participant-reported clinical history. There are 14 residues in the CDR3. Germline CDR1 is LNHNV and CDR2 is YYDKDF (reference sequence). V was shortened by 3 bases and J by 9 bases, with 14 bases between the two germline ends. Authors' data handling: From reference gene primer amplification, estimates of nucleated cell counts were derived. The repertoire was sequenced with immunoSEQ multiplex PCR; TCRdb's copy has only in-frame clones and lacks some. The V and J calls and clone size were taken over from that table, and D and trimming were inferred from the DNA. The sample lists about 220,000 clones; approximately 83% were seen once.

The chain employs TRBV15 and TRBJ1-4; a weak D match, TRBD1 (5 bases). Sequenced: PBMCs or T cells enriched from blood (not recorded which). This TCR came from a woman in her thirties or forties with acute COVID-19. This CDR3 reads CATSRDTASQKLFF. In DNA, the CDR3 is TGTGCCACCAGCAGGGACACCGCCTCCCAAAAACTGTTTTTT. The full variable domain, its missing parts supplied by reference TRBV15 and TRBJ1-4, is DAMVIQNPRYQVTQFGKPVTLSCSQTLNHNVMYWYQQKSSQAPKLLFHYYDKDFNNEADTPDNFQSRRPNTSFCFLDIRSPGLGDTAMYLCATSRDTASQKLFFGSGTQLSVL.